This is a list of T cell receptor beta chains from one sample in a study of T cell responses to AZD1222 COVID-19 vaccine. Assay: immunoSEQ multiplex PCR; the TCRdb copy retains only in-frame clones and omits some. The sample records around 150,000 clones, 90% to 95% being singletons. Here the sequenced sample was peripheral blood, taken on day 0 of AZD1222 vaccination. These receptors all stem from an adult in good health. The CDR3 runs from the conserved cysteine through the conserved F or W. D genes are given only for firm matches. For some rows the clone size is stated as once, few or many, or as a class when expanded; others skip it.

v_gene: TRBV4-1
abundance: NA
j_gene: TRBJ2-1
d_gene: NA
CDR3aa: CASSHGAGANEQFF
CDR3nt: TGCGCCAGCAGCCACGGGGCCGGCGCCAATGAGCAGTTCTTC

v_gene: TRBV4-2
abundance: NA
j_gene: TRBJ2-1
d_gene: NA
CDR3aa: CASSQERWGRDEQFF
CDR3nt: TGTGCCAGCAGCCAAGAGAGGTGGGGACGGGATGAGCAGTTCTTC

v_gene: TRBV4-1
abundance: NA
j_gene: TRBJ1-3
d_gene: TRBD1
CDR3aa: CASSQGQGRNYSGNTIYF
CDR3nt: TGCGCCAGCAGCCAGGGACAGGGAAGGAACTACTCTGGAAACACCATATATTTT

v_gene: TRBV6-1
abundance: NA
j_gene: TRBJ1-4
d_gene: NA
CDR3aa: CASSEAGGTNEKLFF
CDR3nt: TGTGCCAGCAGTGAAGCAGGCGGGACTAATGAAAAACTGTTTTTT

v_gene: TRBV3-1/TRBV3-2
abundance: NA
j_gene: TRBJ1-1
d_gene: NA
CDR3aa: CASSLRQANTEAFF
CDR3nt: TGTGCCAGCAGCCTACGACAGGCTAACACTGAAGCTTTCTTT

v_gene: TRBV19
abundance: NA
j_gene: TRBJ1-1
d_gene: NA
CDR3aa: CASSTTGYEAFF
CDR3nt: TGTGCCAGTAGTACGACAGGTTATGAAGCTTTCTTT

v_gene: TRBV20-1
abundance: NA
j_gene: TRBJ2-3
d_gene: NA
CDR3aa: CSAQIDTQYF
CDR3nt: TGCAGTGCTCAAATAGATACGCAGTATTTT

v_gene: TRBV29-1
abundance: NA
j_gene: TRBJ1-5
d_gene: NA
CDR3aa: CSVSTAASGNQPQHF
CDR3nt: TGCAGCGTTTCGACAGCGGCGAGCGGCAATCAGCCCCAGCATTTT

v_gene: TRBV29-1
abundance: NA
j_gene: TRBJ1-1
d_gene: NA
CDR3aa: CSVTAMRDTEAFF
CDR3nt: TGCAGCGTAACCGCGATGCGGGACACTGAAGCTTTCTTT

v_gene: TRBV18
abundance: NA
j_gene: TRBJ2-5
d_gene: TRBD2
CDR3aa: CASSPGLAVQETQYF
CDR3nt: TGTGCCAGCTCACCGGGACTAGCTGTACAAGAGACCCAGTACTTC

v_gene: TRBV4-2
abundance: NA
j_gene: TRBJ1-6
d_gene: TRBD1
CDR3aa: CASSQRTGDNSPLHF
CDR3nt: TGTGCCAGCAGCCAGAGGACAGGGGACAATTCACCCCTCCACTTT

v_gene: TRBV27
abundance: NA
j_gene: TRBJ2-6
d_gene: NA
CDR3aa: CASSQRVTGANVLTF
CDR3nt: TGTGCCAGCAGTCAGAGGGTGACTGGGGCCAACGTCCTGACTTTC

v_gene: TRBV5-8
abundance: NA
j_gene: TRBJ2-5
d_gene: NA
CDR3aa: CASSFGTRGETQYF
CDR3nt: TGTGCCAGCAGCTTCGGGACAAGGGGAGAGACCCAGTACTTC

v_gene: TRBV2
abundance: once
j_gene: TRBJ1-5
d_gene: NA
CDR3aa: CASSETRRAQHF
CDR3nt: TGTGCCAGCAGTGAAACTCGGCGGGCCCAGCATTTT

v_gene: TRBV7-8
abundance: NA
j_gene: TRBJ1-5
d_gene: TRBD1
CDR3aa: CASSLPGTGNQPQHF
CDR3nt: TGTGCCAGCAGCTTACCGGGGACAGGCAATCAGCCCCAGCATTTT

v_gene: TRBV2
abundance: NA
j_gene: TRBJ2-3
d_gene: TRBD2
CDR3aa: CASSRGLARYTDTQYF
CDR3nt: TGTGCCAGCAGCCGCGGACTAGCGAGATACACAGATACGCAGTATTTT

v_gene: TRBV5-1
abundance: once
j_gene: TRBJ2-1
d_gene: NA
CDR3aa: CASSGRDSANEQFF
CDR3nt: TGCGCCAGCAGCGGGCGGGACTCGGCCAATGAGCAGTTCTTC

v_gene: TRBV19
abundance: NA
j_gene: TRBJ1-2
d_gene: NA
CDR3aa: CASRTANYGYTF
CDR3nt: TGTGCCAGTAGAACAGCTAACTATGGCTACACCTTC

v_gene: TRBV28
abundance: NA
j_gene: TRBJ1-5
d_gene: NA
CDR3aa: CASSLGSRSSNQPQHF
CDR3nt: TGTGCCAGCAGTTTAGGATCCCGGTCTAGCAATCAGCCCCAGCATTTT

v_gene: TRBV27
abundance: NA
j_gene: TRBJ2-1
d_gene: TRBD2
CDR3aa: CASSLVASGRVEQFF
CDR3nt: TGTGCCAGCAGTTTAGTCGCTAGCGGGAGGGTTGAGCAGTTCTTC

v_gene: TRBV9
abundance: NA
j_gene: TRBJ1-6
d_gene: NA
CDR3aa: CASSVGSSYNSPLHF
CDR3nt: TGTGCCAGCAGCGTAGGTAGCTCCTATAATTCACCCCTCCACTTT

v_gene: TRBV4-1
abundance: NA
j_gene: TRBJ1-2
d_gene: TRBD1
CDR3aa: CASSQPGTGNNYGYTF
CDR3nt: TGCGCCAGCAGCCAACCCGGGACAGGGAATAACTATGGCTACACCTTC

v_gene: TRBV2
abundance: NA
j_gene: TRBJ1-1
d_gene: NA
CDR3aa: CASSAQGNTEAFF
CDR3nt: TGTGCCAGCAGTGCCCAGGGGAACACTGAAGCTTTCTTT

v_gene: TRBV10-3
abundance: NA
j_gene: TRBJ2-5
d_gene: NA
CDR3aa: CAISPAAGSETQYF
CDR3nt: TGTGCCATCAGTCCCGCCGCAGGGAGCGAGACCCAGTACTTC

v_gene: TRBV6-5
abundance: NA
j_gene: TRBJ1-6
d_gene: NA
CDR3aa: CASSPRDSPLHF
CDR3nt: TGTGCCAGCAGTCCCCGCGATTCACCCCTCCACTTT

v_gene: TRBV19
abundance: NA
j_gene: TRBJ1-5
d_gene: NA
CDR3aa: CASRDSNQPQHF
CDR3nt: TGTGCCAGTAGGGATAGCAATCAGCCCCAGCATTTT

v_gene: TRBV15
abundance: NA
j_gene: TRBJ2-3
d_gene: NA
CDR3aa: CATSRVGSLPSTDTQYF
CDR3nt: TGTGCCACCAGCAGAGTCGGCTCACTTCCTAGCACAGATACGCAGTATTTT

v_gene: TRBV6-2/TRBV6-3
abundance: NA
j_gene: TRBJ2-1
d_gene: TRBD2
CDR3aa: CASSNQREGRNEQFF
CDR3nt: TGTGCCAGCAGTAATCAGCGGGAGGGCCGAAATGAGCAGTTCTTC

v_gene: TRBV19
abundance: NA
j_gene: TRBJ2-2
d_gene: NA
CDR3aa: CASSIDRITGELFF
CDR3nt: TGTGCCAGTAGTATAGACCGAATCACCGGGGAGCTGTTTTTT

v_gene: TRBV19
abundance: NA
j_gene: TRBJ1-5
d_gene: NA
CDR3aa: CASSNPDSRNQPQHF
CDR3nt: TGTGCCAGTAGCAACCCCGACAGTCGCAATCAGCCCCAGCATTTT

v_gene: TRBV6-1
abundance: NA
j_gene: TRBJ2-5
d_gene: TRBD1
CDR3aa: CASREDLQGWGKETQYF
CDR3nt: TGTGCCAGCAGGGAAGACTTACAGGGGTGGGGGAAAGAGACCCAGTACTTC

v_gene: TRBV11-2
abundance: NA
j_gene: TRBJ1-2
d_gene: TRBD1
CDR3aa: CASSPYDRGSRYTF
CDR3nt: TGTGCCAGCAGCCCCTACGACAGGGGCAGCCGCTACACCTTC

v_gene: TRBV12-5
abundance: NA
j_gene: TRBJ2-1
d_gene: NA
CDR3aa: CASGLSPYNEQFF
CDR3nt: TGTGCTAGTGGTTTGTCCCCTTACAATGAGCAGTTCTTC

v_gene: TRBV18
abundance: once
j_gene: TRBJ1-1
d_gene: NA
CDR3aa: CASSPQGSTEAFF
CDR3nt: TGTGCCAGCTCACCACAGGGCAGCACTGAAGCTTTCTTT

v_gene: TRBV11-1
abundance: NA
j_gene: TRBJ2-1
d_gene: TRBD2
CDR3aa: CASRQIAGGYNEQFF
CDR3nt: TGTGCCAGCAGGCAGATAGCGGGGGGCTACAATGAGCAGTTCTTC

v_gene: TRBV18
abundance: NA
j_gene: TRBJ1-2
d_gene: NA
CDR3aa: CASSPGSGNYGYTF
CDR3nt: TGTGCCAGCTCACCGGGTTCGGGAAACTATGGCTACACCTTC

v_gene: TRBV7-8
abundance: NA
j_gene: TRBJ1-2
d_gene: NA
CDR3aa: CASSLRGVGGYTF
CDR3nt: TGTGCCAGCAGCTTAAGGGGAGTGGGTGGCTACACCTTC

v_gene: TRBV7-9
abundance: NA
j_gene: TRBJ1-5
d_gene: NA
CDR3aa: CASSPRGGSSNQPQHF
CDR3nt: TGTGCCAGCAGCCCCCGCGGAGGCTCTAGCAATCAGCCCCAGCATTTT

v_gene: TRBV27
abundance: NA
j_gene: TRBJ1-1
d_gene: NA
CDR3aa: CASSTQGGGTEAFF
CDR3nt: TGTGCCAGCTCGACACAGGGAGGGGGCACTGAAGCTTTCTTT

v_gene: TRBV5-1
abundance: NA
j_gene: TRBJ2-1
d_gene: TRBD2
CDR3aa: CASSLPTSGGAGEQFF
CDR3nt: TGCGCCAGCAGCTTACCGACTAGCGGGGGGGCCGGTGAGCAGTTCTTC

v_gene: TRBV28
abundance: NA
j_gene: TRBJ1-6
d_gene: TRBD1
CDR3aa: CASSSPGNTGVLNSPLHF
CDR3nt: TGTGCCAGCAGCTCTCCCGGCAACACAGGGGTGCTAAATTCACCCCTCCACTTT

v_gene: TRBV5-6
abundance: once
j_gene: TRBJ1-3
d_gene: NA
CDR3aa: CASSLVSGLSISGNTIYF
CDR3nt: TGTGCCAGTAGCCTGGTCTCAGGGCTATCGATCTCCGGAAACACCATATATTTT

v_gene: TRBV6-4
abundance: NA
j_gene: TRBJ1-5
d_gene: NA
CDR3aa: CASAKYLSNQPQHF
CDR3nt: TGTGCCAGCGCAAAGTACCTTAGCAATCAGCCCCAGCATTTT

v_gene: TRBV4-1
abundance: NA
j_gene: TRBJ2-2
d_gene: TRBD2
CDR3aa: CASSPRAGTSGNWLFF
CDR3nt: TGCGCCAGCAGCCCCCGCGCGGGGACTAGCGGGAATTGGCTGTTTTTT